This TCR beta chain was observed in a study of blood T cells in healthy people across ages. The use of a sample-barcoded 5' primer and a J-beta primer mix characterized a second PCR of about 7 to 12 cycles. TCRdb re-analysed the 5' RACE reads in MiXCR, keeping a single row per CDR3 protein. In the table there are around 780,000 distinct CDR3 sequences, about a quarter of which are singletons. Germline loops: CDR1 MNHNY, CDR2 SVGAGI (reference sequence). With 5 bases removed from V and 5 bases from J, the gap between germline ends came to 19 bases. The CDR3 length is 16 residues. The same data also went into a second study, on T cells of mothers and their children.

The chain couples TRBV6-6 to TRBJ1-5; tentative D call: TRBD1 (5 bases). The TCR was taken from a boy aged 10-17 years in good health. Sequenced sample: blood. The CDR3: CASSTPGGREDQPQHF. The CDR3 DNA reads TGTGCCAGCAGTACCCCGGGGGGGAGGGAGGATCAGCCCCAGCATTTT.